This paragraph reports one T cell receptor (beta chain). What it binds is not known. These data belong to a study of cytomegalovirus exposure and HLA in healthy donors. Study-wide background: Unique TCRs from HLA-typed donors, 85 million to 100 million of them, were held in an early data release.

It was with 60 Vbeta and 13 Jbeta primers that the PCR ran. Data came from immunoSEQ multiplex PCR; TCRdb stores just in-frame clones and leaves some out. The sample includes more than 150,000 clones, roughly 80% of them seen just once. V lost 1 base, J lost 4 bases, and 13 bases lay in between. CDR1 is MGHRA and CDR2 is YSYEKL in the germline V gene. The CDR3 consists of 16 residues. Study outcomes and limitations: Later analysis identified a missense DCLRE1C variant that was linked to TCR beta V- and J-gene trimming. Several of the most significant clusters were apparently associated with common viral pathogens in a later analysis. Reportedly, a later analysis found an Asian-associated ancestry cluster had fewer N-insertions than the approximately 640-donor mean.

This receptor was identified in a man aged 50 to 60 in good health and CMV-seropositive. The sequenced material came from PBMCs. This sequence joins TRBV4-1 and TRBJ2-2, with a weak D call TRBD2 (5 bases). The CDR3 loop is CASSQVRVSGTGELFF. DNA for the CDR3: TGCGCCAGCAGCCAAGTACGTGTCAGCGGCACCGGGGAGCTGTTTTTT.